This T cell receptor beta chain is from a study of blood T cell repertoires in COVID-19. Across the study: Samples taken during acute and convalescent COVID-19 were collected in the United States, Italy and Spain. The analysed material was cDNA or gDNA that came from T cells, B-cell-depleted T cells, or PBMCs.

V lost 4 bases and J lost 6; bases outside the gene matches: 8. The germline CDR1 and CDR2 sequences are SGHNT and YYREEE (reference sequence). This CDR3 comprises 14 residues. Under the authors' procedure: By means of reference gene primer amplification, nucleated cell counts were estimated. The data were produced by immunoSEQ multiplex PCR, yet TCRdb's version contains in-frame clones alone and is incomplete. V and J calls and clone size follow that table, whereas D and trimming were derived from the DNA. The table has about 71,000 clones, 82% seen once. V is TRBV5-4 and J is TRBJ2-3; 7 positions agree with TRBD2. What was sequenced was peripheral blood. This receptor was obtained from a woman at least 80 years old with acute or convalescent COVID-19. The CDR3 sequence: CASSVEAGRDTQYF. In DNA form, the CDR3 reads TGTGCCAGCAGCGTAGAAGCGGGGCGGGATACGCAGTATTTT.